These T cell receptor beta chains were read from a single sample in a study of T cell repertoires in cytomegalovirus infection. TCRdb processed the reads anew with MiXCR; each CDR3 protein has one entry. Here the sample spans around 94,000 distinct CDR3 sequences, 15% to 20% being singletons. Input material: PBMCs. The receptors originated from a human donor in good health (CMV status not recorded). Some clones in this sample may be carry-over from other donors' samples. The CDR3 runs from the conserved cysteine through the conserved F or W. D genes are given only for firm matches. The size entry is marked missing in some rows and otherwise reads once, few, many or a size class.

v_gene	len	j_gene	abundance	d_gene	CDR3aa	CDR3nt
TRBV29-1	12	TRBJ2-3	NA	NA	CSVEDPTDTQYF	TGCAGCGTTGAAGATCCTACAGATACGCAGTATTTT
TRBV12-3/TRBV12-4	13	TRBJ2-7	few	TRBD1	CASKGTVAYQQYF	TGTGCCAGCAAGGGGACAGTGGCCTATCAGCAGTACTTC
TRBV4-1	16	TRBJ2-3	many	TRBD1	CASSVRTGGGTDTQYF	TGCGCCAGCAGCGTAAGGACAGGGGGCGGCACAGATACGCAGTATTTT
TRBV20-1	15	TRBJ2-7	NA	TRBD2	CSARDSSGGAEEQYF	TGCAGTGCTAGAGATTCCAGCGGGGGGGCCGAGGAGCAGTACTTC
TRBV14	14	TRBJ2-7	NA	NA	CASSHIPETYEQYF	TGTGCCAGCAGCCATATCCCAGAGACCTACGAGCAGTACTTC
TRBV7-2	16	TRBJ2-1	NA	TRBD2	CASSAFNAKRGGWQFF	TGTGCCAGCAGCGCCTTTAACGCAAAGCGGGGGGGCTGGCAGTTCTTC
TRBV5-1	15	TRBJ1-2	few	NA	CASSLGGRLHYGYTF	TGCGCCAGCAGCTTGGGGGGGCGACTCCACTATGGCTACACCTTC
TRBV9	13	TRBJ2-7	few	NA	CASSLPPQGLQYF	TGTGCCAGCAGCCTTCCCCCCCAGGGCTTGCAGTACTTC
TRBV12-3/TRBV12-4	16	TRBJ2-5	many	TRBD2	CASSKGLAGRGETQYF	TGTGCCAGCAGTAAAGGACTAGCGGGGAGGGGCGAGACCCAGTACTTC
TRBV4-2	15	TRBJ2-3	NA	NA	CASSQVRGNTDTLYF	TGTGCCAGCAGCCAAGTCCGAGGGAACACAGATACGCTGTATTTT
TRBV7-9	15	TRBJ1-2	many	TRBD1	CASSDSGTGNYGYTF	TGTGCCAGCAGCGATTCCGGGACAGGAAACTATGGCTACACCTTC
TRBV28	13	TRBJ1-6	many	NA	CASSIPDNSPLHF	TGTGCCAGCAGTATACCGGACAATTCACCCCTCCACTTT
TRBV27	19	TRBJ1-6	NA	TRBD1	CASSHRDSNNFYYNSPLHF	TGTGCCAGCAGTCACCGGGACAGCAACAACTTCTACTATAATTCACCCCTCCACTTT
TRBV12-3/TRBV12-4	14	TRBJ2-5	many	NA	CASSPKDYQETQYF	TGTGCCAGCAGCCCTAAAGACTATCAAGAGACCCAGTACTTC
TRBV28	15	TRBJ1-6	few	NA	CASSPLTAYNSPLHF	TGTGCCAGCAGTCCGCTGACAGCATATAATTCACCCCTCCACTTT
TRBV12-3/TRBV12-4	14	TRBJ2-5	many	NA	CASSLQGSAETQYF	TGTGCCAGCAGTTTGCAGGGTAGTGCGGAGACCCAGTACTTC
TRBV11-1	14	TRBJ1-1	many	TRBD1	CASSFDRVNTEAFF	TGTGCCAGCAGCTTCGACAGGGTAAACACTGAAGCTTTCTTT
TRBV11-2	17	TRBJ1-6	many	TRBD1	CASSNPGQGFFRSPLHF	TGTGCCAGCAGCAACCCGGGACAGGGGTTTTTTAGGTCACCCCTCCACTTT
TRBV7-2	14	TRBJ2-7	many	TRBD1	CASSYMTGDSEQYF	TGTGCCAGCAGCTATATGACAGGGGACTCCGAGCAGTACTTC
TRBV12-3/TRBV12-4	12	TRBJ1-2	NA	NA	CASSLKGGGYTF	TGTGCCAGCAGCTTAAAAGGGGGTGGCTACACCTTC
TRBV4-3	14	TRBJ2-3	many	NA	CASSSSPVGGTQYF	TGCGCCAGCAGCTCCTCGCCTGTTGGGGGTACGCAGTATTTT
TRBV20-1	14	TRBJ2-7	many	NA	CSARPFDRLGEQYF	TGCAGTGCCAGACCCTTTGACAGGCTGGGTGAGCAGTACTTC
TRBV7-2	12	TRBJ2-5	many	NA	CASSLAAETQYF	TGTGCCAGCAGCTTAGCAGCGGAGACCCAGTACTTC
TRBV6-5	15	TRBJ1-5	few	NA	CASSLTATGGQPQHF	TGTGCCAGCAGCTTAACAGCCACAGGAGGCCAGCCCCAGCATTTT
TRBV30	12	TRBJ2-3	NA	NA	CAWSDRPYTQYF	TGTGCCTGGAGTGACAGACCCTATACGCAGTATTTT
TRBV24-1	14	TRBJ1-3	few	NA	CATTGAISGNTIYF	TGTGCCACCACGGGGGCCATCTCTGGAAACACCATATATTTT
TRBV6-1	15	TRBJ1-2	NA	NA	CASSEAGGGPYGYTF	TGTGCCAGCAGTGAAGCGGGAGGTGGCCCCTATGGCTACACCTTC
TRBV4-1	14	TRBJ2-7	NA	NA	CASSQALPSYEQYF	TGCGCCAGCAGCCAAGCACTCCCCTCCTACGAGCAGTACTTC
TRBV18	13	TRBJ2-7	NA	NA	CASSPRGRAEQYF	TGTGCCAGCTCACCACGAGGCCGGGCCGAGCAGTACTTC
TRBV7-2	16	TRBJ2-7	many	TRBD1	CASSPLGTAVPYEQYF	TGTGCCAGCAGTCCTCTTGGGACAGCCGTACCCTACGAGCAGTACTTC
TRBV5-1	15	TRBJ1-1	NA	NA	CASSLAPSPNTEAFF	TGCGCCAGCAGCTTGGCCCCCTCTCCGAACACTGAAGCTTTCTTT
TRBV7-2	13	TRBJ1-2	many	NA	CASSFQQVYGYTF	TGTGCCAGCAGCTTCCAACAGGTGTATGGCTACACCTTC
TRBV29-1	16	TRBJ2-6	many	NA	CSVEGELPSGANVLTF	TGCAGCGTTGAGGGCGAGCTCCCCTCTGGGGCCAACGTCCTGACTTTC
TRBV18	12	TRBJ1-1	NA	NA	CASSPWETEAFF	TGTGCCAGCTCACCATGGGAGACTGAAGCTTTCTTT
TRBV7-2	13	TRBJ1-1	many	NA	CASSPPGNTEAFF	TGTGCCAGCAGCCCTCCGGGAAACACTGAAGCTTTCTTT
TRBV28	14	TRBJ2-5	NA	NA	CASRRPGDWETQYF	TGTGCCAGCCGTAGGCCGGGGGATTGGGAGACCCAGTACTTC
TRBV20-1	18	TRBJ2-3	NA	TRBD2	CSATLGTSGRASTDTQYF	TGCAGTGCCACCCTTGGTACTAGCGGGAGGGCTAGCACAGATACGCAGTATTTT
TRBV29-1	13	TRBJ1-1	few	TRBD1	CSVTGGWYTEAFF	TGCAGCGTTACAGGGGGTTGGTACACTGAAGCTTTCTTT
TRBV7-4	14	TRBJ2-2	many	TRBD2	CASSGLAGTGELFF	TGTGCCAGCAGCGGACTAGCGGGGACCGGGGAGCTGTTTTTT
TRBV7-2	15	TRBJ1-4	medium-sized	NA	CASSLSGRINEKLFF	TGTGCCAGCAGCTTATCGGGACGGATAAATGAAAAACTGTTTTTT
TRBV15	15	TRBJ2-3	many	NA	CATSRGNLGADTQYF	TGTGCCACCAGCAGAGGAAACCTTGGGGCAGATACGCAGTATTTT
TRBV28	15	TRBJ2-5	many	TRBD2	CASALAGGTQETQYF	TGTGCCAGTGCCCTAGCGGGGGGGACCCAAGAGACCCAGTACTTC
TRBV11-3	17	TRBJ1-2	many	NA	CASSPEKGRRGVYGYTF	TGTGCCAGCAGCCCGGAGAAGGGGAGGAGAGGGGTCTATGGCTACACCTTC
TRBV9	13	TRBJ1-2	NA	NA	CASSVGTNYGYTF	TGTGCCAGCAGCGTTGGGACAAACTATGGCTACACCTTC
TRBV12-3/TRBV12-4	13	TRBJ2-5	NA	NA	CASRRGTQETQYF	TGTGCCAGCAGGCGTGGGACACAAGAGACCCAGTACTTC
TRBV7-2	14	TRBJ1-1	many	TRBD1	CASSFGQGVTEAFF	TGTGCCAGCAGCTTCGGACAGGGGGTAACTGAAGCTTTCTTT
TRBV5-5	16	TRBJ2-5	many	TRBD2	CASSSTGTRPQETQYF	TGTGCCAGCAGCTCAACCGGGACTAGGCCCCAAGAGACCCAGTACTTC
TRBV7-2	15	TRBJ1-2	many	NA	CASSLGGTDYSGYTF	TGTGCCAGCAGCTTAGGAGGGACGGACTATTCTGGGTACACCTTC
TRBV5-4	16	TRBJ2-3	few	NA	CASSLAAADPTDTQYF	TGTGCCAGCAGCTTGGCGGCAGCAGACCCCACAGATACGCAGTATTTT
TRBV25-1	12	TRBJ1-2	NA	TRBD1	CASTGGFDGYTF	TGTGCCAGCACAGGGGGCTTTGATGGCTACACCTTC
TRBV7-9	11	TRBJ1-1	many	NA	CASSPFREAFF	TGTGCCAGCAGCCCGTTCCGGGAAGCTTTCTTT
TRBV6-2/TRBV6-3	15	TRBJ2-2	NA	NA	CSSNGVGLWTGELFF	TGTTCCAGCAACGGGGTTGGGTTATGGACCGGGGAGCTGTTTTTT
TRBV18	14	TRBJ2-7	few	NA	CASSPTSDGLEQYF	TGTGCCAGCTCCCCAACCTCGGACGGTCTCGAGCAGTACTTC
TRBV5-5	15	TRBJ2-3	many	TRBD2	CASSLASGSTDTQYF	TGTGCCAGCAGCTTGGCTAGCGGTAGCACAGATACGCAGTATTTT
TRBV7-2	13	TRBJ1-1	medium-sized	NA	CASSSRYRYEAFF	TGTGCCAGCAGCTCCCGCTACAGGTATGAAGCTTTCTTT